These T cell receptor beta chains were read from a single sample in a study of chemoradiotherapy in HPV16-positive cancers. Sequencing was performed with immunoSEQ multiplex PCR; in TCRdb, only in-frame clones are kept and a portion is missing. The data hold roughly 14,000 clones, with 60% to 75% observed a single time. This material was collected from a patient who underwent chemoradiotherapy. The receptor set was obtained from a human donor with HPV-associated anogenital cancer. CDR3s include the opening cysteine and the closing phenylalanine or tryptophan. Fields, in order: V gene, clone size, J gene, D gene, CDR3 DNA, CDR3 protein. D genes are given only for firm matches. Clone size, where shown, is once, few, many, or a class for clones that have expanded.

TRBV15	.	TRBJ2-1	TRBD1	TGTGCCACCAGCACCCGGACAGGGCCCAATGAGCAGTTCTTC	CATSTRTGPNEQFF
TRBV27	.	TRBJ1-1	.	TGTGCCAGCAGTTTAGGAGGGGTGGTCACTGAAGCTTTCTTT	CASSLGGVVTEAFF
TRBV21-1	.	TRBJ1-1	.	TGTGCCAGCAGCACTTTTCGGAGCCTGATGAACACTGAAGCTTTCTTT	CASSTFRSLMNTEAFF
TRBV6-6	.	TRBJ2-3	.	TGTGCCAGCACCCAGAGCACAGATACGCAGTATTTT	CASTQSTDTQYF
TRBV11-2	few	TRBJ1-3	.	TGTGCCACCCGACGGGGTACTGGAAACACCATATATTTT	CATRRGTGNTIYF
TRBV6-5	medium-sized	TRBJ2-5	.	TGTGCCAGCAGTTACTCGTTCGCGGAGACCCAGTACTTC	CASSYSFAETQYF
TRBV10-2	few	TRBJ2-7	TRBD1	TGCGCCAGCAGGACCCTGGACAGGGAACAGTACTTC	CASRTLDREQYF
TRBV9	.	TRBJ2-3	TRBD2	TGTGCCAGCAGCGTAGGGGTTAGCGGGACCACAGATACGCAGTATTTT	CASSVGVSGTTDTQYF
TRBV2	.	TRBJ1-5	.	TGTGCCAGCAGTGAAGTGAATAGCAATCAGCCCCAGCATTTT	CASSEVNSNQPQHF
TRBV7-7	.	TRBJ2-5	.	TGTGCTAGCAGCTTAACGCCCCAAGAGACCCAGTACTTC	CASSLTPQETQYF
TRBV2	.	TRBJ2-7	.	TGTGCCAGCAGTGAAGCGCCCGTTCGCGAGCAGTACTTC	CASSEAPVREQYF
TRBV29-1	.	TRBJ1-1	.	TGCAGCTTGCGGCAGTCGAACACTGAAGCTTTCTTT	CSLRQSNTEAFF
TRBV6-4	.	TRBJ1-1	.	TGTGCCAGCAGTGAAGGGGGGTCGAAGGACACTGAAGCTTTCTTT	CASSEGGSKDTEAFF
TRBV7-2	.	TRBJ2-2	TRBD2	TGTGCCAGCAGCTTAGCCCCGGGACTAGGTAGCACCGGGGAGCTGTTTTTT	CASSLAPGLGSTGELFF
TRBV6-1	.	TRBJ1-1	.	TGTGCCAGCAGGGGGCCGTCACATGGGAGGACTGAAGCTTTCTTT	CASRGPSHGRTEAFF
TRBV6-1	.	TRBJ2-1	TRBD2	TGTGCCAGCAGCATTACTAGCGGGAGTGCAAGAGAGCAGTTCTTC	CASSITSGSAREQFF
TRBV19	.	TRBJ2-1	.	TGTGCCAGTAGTATAGATCTAGGGGGGGGAGACAATGAGCAGTTCTTC	CASSIDLGGGDNEQFF
TRBV2	.	TRBJ2-1	TRBD1	TGTGCCAGCAGAATAAACCGGGACAGGGACTCCTACAATGAGCAGTTCTTC	CASRINRDRDSYNEQFF
TRBV4-1	.	TRBJ1-4	.	TGCGCCAGCAGCCAAGAGGAGGGGGATGGTGAAAAACTGTTTTTT	CASSQEEGDGEKLFF
TRBV6-6	.	TRBJ2-2	TRBD2	TGTGCCAGCAGTTCTGTAGCGGGAGCGGGCACCGGGGAGCTGTTTTTT	CASSSVAGAGTGELFF
TRBV2	.	TRBJ1-1	.	TGTGCCAGCATTCCGGGTATGAACACTGGAGCTTTCTTT	CASIPGMNTGAFF
TRBV10-3	.	TRBJ2-3	TRBD2	TGTGCCATCAGTGAGATAGGTGAATCAGGCGTGACTAGCGGGCCAGATACGCAGTATTTT	CAISEIGESGVTSGPDTQYF
TRBV2	.	TRBJ1-5	TRBD1	TGTGCCAGCAGCGCTCAGGGGGGGAAGCAGCCCCAGCATTTT	CASSAQGGKQPQHF
TRBV5-1	.	TRBJ2-3	.	TGCGCCAGCAGCTTATTCGGGCCGTATACAGATACGCAGTATTTT	CASSLFGPYTDTQYF
TRBV7-9	.	TRBJ2-5	.	TGTGCCAGCAGCTCCGGGGCCTATAGGGAAGAGACCCAGTACTTC	CASSSGAYREETQYF
TRBV19	.	TRBJ2-3	.	TGTGCCAGTAGTATCGGCAGGGGCACAGATACGCAGTATTTT	CASSIGRGTDTQYF
TRBV9	.	TRBJ2-3	.	TGTGCCAGCACCGTGGGGGACAGCACAGATACGCAGTATTTT	CASTVGDSTDTQYF
TRBV2	.	TRBJ2-4	TRBD1	TGTGCCAGCAGTTACAGGGGCTTCAAAAACATTCAGTACTTC	CASSYRGFKNIQYF
TRBV6-5	.	TRBJ2-3	TRBD2	TGTGCCAGGGGAAGCGGGAGAGATACGCAGTATTTT	CARGSGRDTQYF
TRBV28	.	TRBJ1-2	.	TGTGCCAGCGGCAGGGAGGACTCTGGCTACACCTTC	CASGREDSGYTF
TRBV5-6	.	TRBJ2-4	TRBD2	TGTGCCAGCAGCTCTAGCGGTAGCAAAAACATTCAGTACTTC	CASSSSGSKNIQYF
TRBV15	.	TRBJ1-4	TRBD1	TGTGCCACCAGCAGCTTGAGGGGGACAGGGCAGGAAAAACTGTTTTTT	CATSSLRGTGQEKLFF